This entry lists 27 T cell receptor beta chains sequenced from one sample in a study of cytomegalovirus exposure and HLA in healthy donors. PCR amplification relied on 60 Vbeta primers (plus 13 Jbeta primers). Profiling relied on immunoSEQ multiplex PCR, and the TCRdb table lists in-frame clones only, not all of them. The sample lists about 140,000 clones, 70% to 75% occurring once. Sequencing used PBMCs. Receptors were obtained from a woman aged 25 to 39 in good health and CMV-seronegative.

The CDR3 bases are TGTGCCAGTAGGGTGGGGGCCCTGGACCTCGAGCAGTACTTC. It encodes CASRVGALDLEQYF. This chain joins TRBV19 and TRBJ2-7, with D perhaps matching TRBD1 (6 bases). The CDR3 contains 14 residues. From germline, CDR1 is LNHDA and CDR2 SQIVND (reference sequence). V was trimmed by 6 bases and J by 6 bases, leaving 18 bases between them. Complete variable domain (other parts from reference TRBV19 and TRBJ2-7): DGGITQSPKYLFRKEGQNVTLSCEQNLNHDAMYWYRQDPGQGLRLIYYSQIVNDFQKGDIAEGYSVSREKKESFPLTVTSAQKNPTAFYLCASRVGALDLEQYFGPGTRLTVT.

In its sample, this clone was seen a few times. This chain links TRBV5-1 with TRBJ1-4; TRBD1 is a possible D gene (6 bases). The CDR3 extends over 18 amino acids. V was shortened by 4 bases and J by 8 bases, with 27 bases between the two germline ends. Per germline, CDR1 SGHRS and CDR2 YFSETQ. CDR3 DNA sequence: TGCGCCAGCAGCGTGGGCAACTTGGGCCCGGCAACAGGGGAAAAACTGTTTTTT. Residues: CASSVGNLGPATGEKLFF.

The rearrangement joins TRBV5-1 to TRBJ1-4; 9 bases agree with TRBD1. Germline values: CDR1 SGHRS, CDR2 YFSETQ. Trimming removed 7 bases from V and 6 bases from J; junction bases left unmatched: 16. The CDR3 loop spans 17 amino acids. The CDR3 DNA reads as TGCGCCAGCCGCCAGTCGGTCCGGAGGGACAGGGATGAAAAACTGTTTTTT. The encoded protein is CASRQSVRRDRDEKLFF.

Only a few counts were recorded for this clone. The chain carries TRBV6-1 and TRBJ1-1; D unclear. The CDR3 has 15 residues. Looked up from germline, CDR1 is MNHNS and CDR2 is SASEGT. Trimming pared 7 bases from V and 0 bases from J, leaving 15 bases between. CDR3: CASMDLGRLNTEAFF. The CDR3 region has the DNA TGTGCCAGCATGGATCTCGGCAGGCTGAACACTGAAGCTTTCTTT.

Regarding this clone: The same CDR3 is also encoded by other DNA sequences in this sample. The chain combines TRBV18 with TRBJ1-5; tentatively, D is TRBD1 (5 bases). Germline CDR1 reads KGHSH; CDR2 reads LQKENI. The CDR3 is 13 residues long. Trimming took off 2 bases at V and 4 bases at J, with 6 bases between the two ends. This CDR3 reads CASSPGGNQPQHF. CDR3 DNA: TGTGCCAGCTCACCAGGGGGGAATCAGCCCCAGCATTTT.

This clone was observed once. The chain recombines TRBV6-5 with TRBJ2-3, with 10 bases lining up with TRBD2. With V trimmed by 2 bases and J by 4 bases, 3 bases remained unmatched. The germline V gene encodes CDR1 MNHEY and CDR2 SVGAGI. There are 15 residues in the CDR3. In DNA, the CDR3 is TGTGCCAGCAGTTACGGGCTAGCGGGAGCAGATACGCAGTATTTT. Translating gives CASSYGLAGADTQYF.

This clone appeared once. The chain recombines TRBV10-3 with TRBJ2-3; 11 nucleotides agree with TRBD2. CDR3 size: 14 residues. After removal of 3 bases from V and 5 bases from J, the junction contained 1 base not matched to a gene. CDR1 is ENHRY and CDR2 is SYGVKD in the germline V gene. The CDR3 sequence: CAISETSGRDTQYF. The CDR3 nucleotides are TGTGCCATCAGTGAAACTAGCGGGAGAGATACGCAGTATTTT.

This chain links TRBV27 with TRBJ2-7, with D unresolved. CDR3 size: 13 residues. With 5 bases removed from V and 0 bases from J, the gap between germline ends came to 8 bases. Per germline, CDR1 MNHEY and CDR2 SMNVEV (reference sequence). DNA of the CDR3: TGTGCCAGCAGTCTGATGAGCTCCTACGAGCAGTACTTC. Translation: CASSLMSSYEQYF.

This clone was observed a few times. The chain is built from TRBV27 and TRBJ2-2, with 9 bases aligning to TRBD2. The CDR3 sequence is 15 residues long. CDR1 is MNHEY and CDR2 is SMNVEV in the germline V gene (reference sequence). The V segment lost 3 bases and the J segment 6 bases; nucleotides outside the gene matches: 5. The CDR3 DNA reads TGTGCCAGCAGTTTTGGCGGGAGGGTTCCCGGGGAGCTGTTTTTT. This sequence encodes CASSFGGRVPGELFF.

The gene calls are TRBV7-8 and TRBJ2-5; D is uncertain. Between the trimmed V and J ends, which lost 0 bases and 4 bases, there was a span of 9 bases. CDR1 is SGHVS and CDR2 is FQNEAQ in the germline V gene. The CDR3 contains 14 residues. DNA for the CDR3: TGTGCCAGCAGCTTAGCGATTGGTAGAGAGACCCAGTACTTC. As protein: CASSLAIGRETQYF. The variable domain in full, completed from reference TRBV7-8 and TRBJ2-5, reads GAGVSQSPRYKVAKRGQDVALRCDPISGHVSLFWYQQALGQGPEFLTYFQNEAQLDKSGLPSDRFFAERPEGSVSTLKIQRTQQEDSAVYLCASSLAIGRETQYFGPGTRLLVL.

This chain links TRBV7-3 with TRBJ2-7; 8 nucleotides match TRBD2. The V gene's germline CDR1 is SGHTA and CDR2 FQGTGA. CDR3 length equals 13 residues. The V gene end was trimmed by 5 bases and the J gene end by 6 bases; junction bases not matched to a gene: 6. CDR3 in amino acids: CASSRDSGSEQYF. The CDR3 DNA is TGTGCCAGCAGCCGAGACAGCGGGAGCGAGCAGTACTTC.

The V gene is TRBV28, the J gene TRBJ2-2; TRBD2 matches at 12 bases. CDR3 length: 22 amino acids. V lost 3 bases and J lost 2; bases outside the gene matches: 19. In germline, CDR1 is MDHEN, CDR2 SYDVKM. The CDR3 DNA reads TGTGCCAGCAGTTTCCCGCCGGGACAGGGGATACTAGCGGGAGGTAACACCGGGGAGCTGTTTTTT. Its translation is CASSFPPGQGILAGGNTGELFF. The full variable domain, completed using reference TRBV28 and TRBJ2-2, is DVKVTQSSRYLVKRTGEKVFLECVQDMDHENMFWYRQDPGLGLRLIYFSYDVKMKEKGDIPEGYSVSREKKERFSLILESASTNQTSMYLCASSFPPGQGILAGGNTGELFFGEGSRLTVL.

The chain combines TRBV7-9 with TRBJ1-2, with a weak D call TRBD1 (6 bases). The CDR3 has 15 amino acids. Germline V gene data show CDR1 as SEHNR and CDR2 as FQNEAQ (reference sequence). CDR3 loop: CSTLGAGTTNYGYTF. CDR3 in DNA: TGTTCCACCCTCGGGGCTGGGACAACTAACTATGGCTACACCTTC.

CDR3 DNA: TGCGCCAGCAGCTTGAGAACAGGGGGGTCCTACGAGCAGTACTTC. This translates into CASSLRTGGSYEQYF. V and J are TRBV5-1 and TRBJ2-5; 8 nucleotides match TRBD1. TRBJ2-7 explains the end of the DNA better; the J call may be wrong. The CDR3 spans 15 residues. Germline CDR1 is SGHRS and CDR2 is YFSETQ.

This clone was picked up one time. This chain connects TRBV9 to TRBJ2-5; TRBD1 might be the D (6 bases). The V gene lost 4 bases and the J gene lost 4 bases, with 23 bases spanning the gap. This CDR3 region has 17 residues. CDR1 SGDLS and CDR2 YYNGEE come from the germline V gene. CDR3 amino acids: CASSRGPGRGGGETQYF. CDR3 nucleotides: TGTGCCAGCAGCCGAGGCCCCGGCAGGGGTGGGGGAGAGACCCAGTACTTC.

DNA for the CDR3: TGCAGCGGTGGGGGGGGAATGCATGGCTACACCTTC. This sequence encodes CSGGGGMHGYTF. This chain uses TRBV29-1 with TRBJ1-2, with a weak D call TRBD1 (5 bases). The CDR3 contains 12 residues. Germline CDR1 and CDR2: SQVTM and ANQGSEA. V was trimmed by 7 bases and J by 6 bases, leaving 15 bases between them.

J is TRBJ1-2 and V is TRBV28; 7 nucleotides line up with TRBD1. Germline-derived CDR1 and CDR2 are MDHEN and SYDVKM. CDR3 length equals 15 residues. Losses at the gene ends were 6 bases for V and 6 bases for J; bases not matched to a gene: 13. This CDR3 reads CASSRNRDRDDGYTF. The CDR3 DNA reads TGTGCCAGCAGCCGGAATCGCGACAGGGACGATGGCTACACCTTC.

The gene calls are TRBV18 and TRBJ2-3; 9 nucleotides align to TRBD1. This CDR3 comprises 15 residues. Trimming at V came to 3 bases and at J to 5 bases, leaving 6 bases not matched to a gene. The germline CDR1 and CDR2 sequences are KGHSH and LQKENI. Written as DNA, the CDR3 is TGTGCCAGCTCACCTTCAACAGGGGGCAGAGATACGCAGTATTTT. Translated, it gives CASSPSTGGRDTQYF.

J is TRBJ2-2 and V is TRBV29-1; D unresolved. Germline V lookup: CDR1 SQVTM, CDR2 ANQGSEA. V lost 4 bases, J lost 5 bases, and 8 bases lay in between. This CDR3 is built from 12 residues. CDR3 region: CSVAGWTGELFF. In DNA form, the CDR3 reads TGCAGCGTTGCCGGGTGGACCGGGGAGCTGTTTTTT.

The V call is TRBV28, the J call TRBJ2-7; TRBD2 matches 7 bases. CDR1 and CDR2 from the germline V gene are MDHEN and SYDVKM. CDR3 length: 15 amino acids. Trimming removed 5 bases from V and 7 bases from J; junction bases left unmatched: 14. DNA for the CDR3: TGTGCCAGCAGTCTTTATAGGGCAGGAGCGGGGGAGCAGTACGTC. This encodes CASSLYRAGAGEQYV.

The chain has TRBV5-6 and TRBJ2-1, with a weak D call TRBD2 (6 bases). Trimming took 0 bases from V and 5 from J, leaving 9 bases between them. The CDR3 runs 14 residues. The V gene's germline CDR1 is SGHDT and CDR2 YYEEEE. In nucleotides, the CDR3 is TGTGCCAGCAGCTTGGGGTGGGGGGACAATGAGCAGTTCTTC. This sequence encodes CASSLGWGDNEQFF. The full variable domain, in which reference TRBV5-6 and TRBJ2-1 provide the parts outside the CDR3, is DAGVTQSPTHLIKTRGQQVTLRCSPKSGHDTVSWYQQALGQGPQFIFQYYEEEERQRGNFPDRFSGHQFPNYSSELNVNALLLGDSALYLCASSLGWGDNEQFFGPGTRLTVL.

Note on this clone: Other DNA sequences from this sample encode an identical CDR3 as well. The chain employs TRBV19 and TRBJ1-3; D is uncertain. There are 16 residues in the CDR3. V dropped 3 bases and J dropped 1 base, with 13 bases sitting between them. Per germline, CDR1 LNHDA and CDR2 SQIVND (reference sequence). As DNA, the CDR3 is TGTGCCAGTAGTATCTCGGGTACCTATTCTGGAAACACCATATATTTT. Its protein product is CASSISGTYSGNTIYF. Variable domain in full (rest from reference TRBV19 and TRBJ1-3): DGGITQSPKYLFRKEGQNVTLSCEQNLNHDAMYWYRQDPGQGLRLIYYSQIVNDFQKGDIAEGYSVSREKKESFPLTVTSAQKNPTAFYLCASSISGTYSGNTIYFGEGSWLTVV.

Regarding this clone: The same CDR3 arises from other DNA sequences in this sample as well. In nucleotides, the CDR3 is TGTGCCAGTAGGTGGCAGGGTGATAATTCACCCCTCCACTTT. Translation gives CASRWQGDNSPLHF. The V and J genes are TRBV2 and TRBJ1-6; possibly TRBD1 for D (5 bases). CDR1 and CDR2 from the germline V gene are SNHLY and FYNNEI. V lost 9 bases to trimming and J lost 5 bases, with 14 bases between them. The CDR3 loop spans 14 amino acids.

This chain uses TRBV28 with TRBJ1-5, with unresolved D. The CDR3 extends over 12 amino acids. Germline values: CDR1 MDHEN, CDR2 SYDVKM. V lost 2 bases and J 7 bases, leaving 6 bases between the germline ends. CDR3 region: CASSLSIQPQHF. The CDR3 DNA sequence: TGTGCCAGCAGTTTAAGCATACAGCCCCAGCATTTT.

The V call is TRBV19, the J call TRBJ2-3; weak D call: TRBD1 (6 bases). Germline V CDR1 and CDR2: LNHDA, SQIVND (reference sequence). V lost 4 bases and J 5 bases, leaving 13 bases between the germline ends. The CDR3 is 14 residues long. This chain's CDR3 is CASSKQGSGDTQYF. For the CDR3, the DNA is TGTGCCAGTAGTAAACAGGGATCGGGAGATACGCAGTATTTT.

V gene TRBV7-3 combines with J gene TRBJ2-3; D is unclear. This CDR3 comprises 13 residues. V lost 2 bases and J 0 bases, leaving 3 bases between the germline ends. Germline V gene sequence: CDR1 SGHTA, CDR2 FQGTGA. This chain's CDR3 is CASSLESTDTQYF. The CDR3 DNA follows: TGTGCCAGCAGCTTAGAGAGCACAGATACGCAGTATTTT.

With respect to this clone: A read error may account for a junction end that differs from germline. V usage is TRBV9 and J usage is TRBJ2-3; TRBD2 agrees at 8 bases. Germline CDR1 reads SGDLS; CDR2 reads YYNGEE. This CDR3 comprises 16 residues. CDR3 sequence reads: CASSEPTSASTGTQYF. The CDR3 region has the DNA TGTGCCAGCAGCGAACCGACTAGCGCGAGCACAGGTACGCAGTATTTT.